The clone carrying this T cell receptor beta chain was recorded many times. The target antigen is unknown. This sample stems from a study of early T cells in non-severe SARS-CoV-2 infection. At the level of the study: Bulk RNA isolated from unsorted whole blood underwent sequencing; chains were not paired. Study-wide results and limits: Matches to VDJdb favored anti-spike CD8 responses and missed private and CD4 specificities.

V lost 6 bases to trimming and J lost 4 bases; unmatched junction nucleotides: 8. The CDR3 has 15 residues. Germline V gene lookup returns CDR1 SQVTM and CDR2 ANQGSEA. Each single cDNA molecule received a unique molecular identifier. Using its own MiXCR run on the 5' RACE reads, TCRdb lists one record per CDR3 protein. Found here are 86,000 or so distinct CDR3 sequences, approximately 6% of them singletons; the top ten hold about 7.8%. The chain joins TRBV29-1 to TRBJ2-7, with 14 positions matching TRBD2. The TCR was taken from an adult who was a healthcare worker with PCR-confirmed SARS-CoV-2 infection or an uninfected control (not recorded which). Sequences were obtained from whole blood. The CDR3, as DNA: TGCAGCGTAAACACCGGGACTAGCGGGAGATACGAGCAGTACTTC. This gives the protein CSVNTGTSGRYEQYF.